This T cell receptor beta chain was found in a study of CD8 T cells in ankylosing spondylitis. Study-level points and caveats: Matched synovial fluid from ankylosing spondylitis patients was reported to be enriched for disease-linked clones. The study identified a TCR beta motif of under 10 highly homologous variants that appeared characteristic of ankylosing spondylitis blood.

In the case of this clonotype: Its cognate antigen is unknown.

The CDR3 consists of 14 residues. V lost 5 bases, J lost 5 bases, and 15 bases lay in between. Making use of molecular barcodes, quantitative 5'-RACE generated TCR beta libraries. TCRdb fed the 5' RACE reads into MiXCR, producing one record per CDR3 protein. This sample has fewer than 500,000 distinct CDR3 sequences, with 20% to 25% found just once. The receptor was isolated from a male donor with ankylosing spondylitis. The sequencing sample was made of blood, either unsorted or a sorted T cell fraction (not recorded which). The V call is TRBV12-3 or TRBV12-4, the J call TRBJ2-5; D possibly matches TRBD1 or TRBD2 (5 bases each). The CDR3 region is CASSRPLRGETQYF. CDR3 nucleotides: TGTGCCAGCAGTCGTCCCCTGAGGGGCGAGACCCAGTACTTC.